These 32 T cell receptor beta chains came from one sample sequenced in a study of blood T cell repertoires in COVID-19. The protocol was immunoSEQ multiplex PCR, while the TCRdb copy is restricted to in-frame clones and leaves out a portion. The table records roughly 230,000 clones, approximately 89% of them present only once. The sequenced sample consisted of peripheral blood. These receptors were taken from a woman aged 40 to 50 who had recovered from COVID-19.

The chain recombines TRBV18 with TRBJ1-5; tentative D call: TRBD1 (5 bases). Trimming left V 3 bases short and J 3 bases short, with 9 bases between. The germline CDR1 and CDR2 sequences are KGHSH and LQKENI. There are 14 residues in the CDR3. The DNA for the CDR3 is TGTGCCAGCTCACCCGGCAGGGTCAATCAGCCCCAGCATTTT. Its protein product is CASSPGRVNQPQHF.

The rearrangement links TRBV28 to TRBJ2-3; 9 bases fit TRBD1. The CDR3 runs 16 residues. CDR1 and CDR2 from the germline V gene are MDHEN and SYDVKM. The junction had 8 bases not matched to a gene; V was cut back by 6 bases and J by 1 base. CDR3 bases: TGTGCCAGCAGGGTCAACAGGGGGCGAGGCACAGATACGCAGTATTTT. Translated: CASRVNRGRGTDTQYF. The full variable domain, in which reference TRBV28 and TRBJ2-3 provide the parts outside the CDR3, is DVKVTQSSRYLVKRTGEKVFLECVQDMDHENMFWYRQDPGLGLRLIYFSYDVKMKEKGDIPEGYSVSREKKERFSLILESASTNQTSMYLCASRVNRGRGTDTQYFGPGTRLTVL.

J is TRBJ2-7 and V is TRBV4-1, with TRBD2 identical over 10 bases. The trim removed 1 base at V and 2 bases at J, leaving 5 bases unmatched. CDR3 length: 16 amino acids. Per germline, CDR1 MGHRA and CDR2 YSYEKL. The CDR3 DNA reads TGCGCCAGCAGCCAAGGATTTAGCGGGAGGACCTACGAGCAGTACGTC. It specifies CASSQGFSGRTYEQYV.

The V gene is TRBV5-1, the J gene TRBJ2-3; maybe TRBD1 (6 bases). CDR3 length equals 16 residues. The germline gives CDR1 SGHRS, CDR2 YFSETQ. The ends were cut back, 4 bases at V and 4 bases at J, with 19 bases in the middle. The CDR3: CASSPWPPGQPDTQYF. The CDR3 region has the DNA TGCGCCAGCAGCCCCTGGCCCCCAGGACAGCCAGATACGCAGTATTTT.

The rearrangement joins TRBV5-1 to TRBJ2-2; D gene uncertain. Germline V gene data show CDR1 as SGHRS and CDR2 as YFSETQ. The CDR3 runs 13 residues. Trimming took 3 bases from V and 2 from J, leaving 5 bases between them. CDR3 amino acids: CASSSLNTGELFF. DNA of the CDR3: TGCGCCAGCAGCTCCCTAAACACCGGGGAGCTGTTTTTT.

This clone has just a few counts. The genes are TRBV7-2 and TRBJ1-1; maybe TRBD1 (5 bases). V lost 5 bases and J lost 3, with 13 bases in between. The CDR3 spans 14 residues. Germline V gene data show CDR1 as SGHTA and CDR2 as FQGNSA. DNA of the CDR3: TGTGCCAGCAGCGTGGACATCTGGGACACTGAAGCTTTCTTT. Residues: CASSVDIWDTEAFF.

This clone occurred once. J is TRBJ2-3 and V is TRBV10-3; TRBD2 matches at 9 bases. Germline CDR1 ENHRY, CDR2 SYGVKD. V shed 5 bases, J shed 3 bases, and the junction held 3 bases outside the gene matches. CDR3 length equals 14 residues. CDR3 sequence: CAISPGLATDTQYF. The CDR3 DNA reads as TGTGCCATCAGTCCGGGACTAGCTACAGATACGCAGTATTTT.

The chain carries TRBV6-2 or TRBV6-3 and TRBJ2-5; D possibly corresponds to TRBD2 (5 bases). CDR1 and CDR2 (germline): MNHEY, SVGEGT. The CDR3 consists of 16 residues. Trimming cost V 4 bases and J 7 bases, with 22 bases left between them. The CDR3 loop reads CASSSPTPSSPRTQYF. In DNA, the CDR3 is TGTGCCAGCAGTTCCCCTACTCCTAGCTCCCCCCGGACCCAGTACTTC.

The V and J genes are TRBV29-1 and TRBJ2-3; 8 bases fit TRBD1. This CDR3 is 15 amino acids long. Germline trimming cut 0 bases from V and 4 bases from J; bases unmatched to any gene: 6. CDR1 and CDR2 (germline): SQVTM, ANQGSEA. CDR3 loop: CSVEEWDRSPDTQYF. The CDR3 DNA is TGCAGCGTTGAAGAGTGGGACAGGAGTCCAGATACGCAGTATTTT.

This clone has just one count. This chain connects TRBV27 to TRBJ2-1, with TRBD1 matching 7 bases. CDR1 MNHEY and CDR2 SMNVEV come from the germline V gene (reference sequence). The V segment lost 5 bases and the J segment 9 bases; nucleotides outside the gene matches: 7. The CDR3 consists of 13 residues. Here the CDR3 reads CASSSSWTGEQFF. CDR3 coding DNA: TGTGCCAGCAGTAGCTCCTGGACAGGTGAGCAGTTCTTC.

As concerns this clone: Other DNA sequences in this sample translate to the same CDR3. The rearrangement links TRBV9 to TRBJ2-6; 9 bases align to TRBD2. This CDR3 comprises 16 residues. Germline V lookup: CDR1 SGDLS, CDR2 YYNGEE. After removal of 0 bases from V and 3 bases from J, the junction contained 1 base not matched to a gene. CDR3 protein: CASSVGGRVGANVLTF. In DNA, the CDR3 is TGTGCCAGCAGCGTAGGCGGGAGGGTTGGGGCCAACGTCCTGACTTTC.

This clone was recorded a few times. At one boundary the junction diverges from the germline segment, which might be a read error. For the CDR3, the DNA is TGTGCCAGCAGTGACCCTCACAGAGTTCTCTTT. This encodes CASSDPHRVLF. The V gene is TRBV25-1, the J gene TRBJ1-1; D remains ambiguous. Germline CDR1 and CDR2: MGHDK and SYGVNS. The CDR3 runs to 11 residues.

This clone was picked up one time. V is TRBV7-9 and J is TRBJ1-4; D is possibly TRBD1 (6 bases). The CDR3 length is 14 residues. With 5 bases removed from V and 8 bases from J, the gap between germline ends came to 15 bases. In germline, CDR1 is SEHNR, CDR2 FQNEAQ (reference sequence). DNA of the CDR3: TGTGCCAGCAGCCCCCAGGGGAGTGGAGAAAAACTGTTTTTT. As protein: CASSPQGSGEKLFF.

The chain combines TRBV4-1 with TRBJ2-2, with 9 nucleotides matching TRBD1. The CDR3 contains 22 residues. Trimming at V came to 0 bases and at J to 0 bases, leaving 17 bases not matched to a gene. CDR1 is MGHRA and CDR2 is YSYEKL in the germline V gene. The CDR3 DNA reads TGCGCCAGCAGCCAAGATCAGTTCCCGAACAGGGGGCCGATTACGAACACCGGGGAGCTGTTTTTT. Protein product: CASSQDQFPNRGPITNTGELFF.

The V gene is TRBV6-5, the J gene TRBJ2-1; a weak D match, TRBD2 (5 bases). V was clipped by 7 bases and J by 4 bases, with 11 bases between them. CDR3 length: 13 residues. Germline V lookup: CDR1 MNHEY, CDR2 SVGAGI. The CDR3, as DNA: TGTGCCAGCACCAAGCCGGGGTACAATGAGCAGTTCTTC. This sequence encodes CASTKPGYNEQFF.

The V and J genes are TRBV7-9 and TRBJ1-2; 7 bases align to TRBD1. Germline CDR1 reads SEHNR; CDR2 reads FQNEAQ (reference sequence). V was clipped by 3 bases and J by 4 bases; unmatched bases: 8. CDR3 length: 15 amino acids. The CDR3 DNA reads as TGTGCCAGCAGCTTGGGGAACAGGGGTCGCTATGGCTACACCTTC. As protein: CASSLGNRGRYGYTF. Full variable domain (outside the CDR3, taken from reference TRBV7-9 and TRBJ1-2): DTGVSQNPRHKITKRGQNVTFRCDPISEHNRLYWYRQTLGQGPEFLTYFQNEAQLEKSRLLSDRFSAERPKGSFSTLEIQRTEQGDSAMYLCASSLGNRGRYGYTFGSGTRLTVV.

V usage is TRBV9 and J usage is TRBJ2-1; 7 nucleotides line up with TRBD1. The CDR3 spans 16 residues. The germline CDR1 and CDR2 sequences are SGDLS and YYNGEE. V trimming: 0 bases; J trimming: 4 bases; junction bases outside the gene matches: 7. CDR3: CASSVGRQGLYNEQFF. The CDR3 DNA follows: TGTGCCAGCAGCGTAGGGAGACAGGGTTTATACAATGAGCAGTTCTTC. Filled out from reference TRBV9 and TRBJ2-1, the complete variable domain reads DSGVTQTPKHLITATGQRVTLRCSPRSGDLSVYWYQQSLDQGLQFLIQYYNGEERAKGNILERFSAQQFPDLHSELNLSSLELGDSALYFCASSVGRQGLYNEQFFGPGTRLTVL.

This clone was seen only once. CDR3 loop: CASSGRTVYTDTQYF. In DNA form, the CDR3 reads TGTGCCAGCAGTGGACGGACAGTCTACACAGATACGCAGTATTTT. V usage is TRBV28 and J usage is TRBJ2-3; maybe TRBD1 (6 bases). The V and J ends lost 5 bases and 2 bases respectively, with 14 bases between them. This CDR3 region has 15 residues. Germline assignment: CDR1 MDHEN and CDR2 SYDVKM. The full variable domain, with the rest looked up from reference TRBV28 and TRBJ2-3, is DVKVTQSSRYLVKRTGEKVFLECVQDMDHENMFWYRQDPGLGLRLIYFSYDVKMKEKGDIPEGYSVSREKKERFSLILESASTNQTSMYLCASSGRTVYTDTQYFGPGTRLTVL.

The gene calls are TRBV6-2 or TRBV6-3 and TRBJ2-7; 9 positions match TRBD2. With 0 bases clipped from V and 5 bases from J, the junction kept 5 bases outside the gene matches. CDR1 and CDR2 (germline): MNHEY, SVGEGT. CDR3 size: 15 residues. The CDR3 DNA follows: TGTGCCAGCAGTTACTCTCGAGCGGGAGGAAACGAGCAGTACGTC. This sequence encodes CASSYSRAGGNEQYV.

This clone is a singleton in its sample. The V call is TRBV15, the J call TRBJ1-4, with D tentatively TRBD1 (6 bases). In germline, CDR1 is LNHNV, CDR2 YYDKDF (reference sequence). CDR3 size: 15 residues. The V end lost 0 bases, the J end lost 12 bases, and 17 bases lay between the germline ends. CDR3 in amino acids: CATSRDTAGVGELFF. The CDR3 DNA reads TGTGCCACCAGCAGAGATACGGCAGGGGTTGGTGAACTGTTTTTT. The variable domain in full, completed from reference TRBV15 and TRBJ1-4, reads DAMVIQNPRYQVTQFGKPVTLSCSQTLNHNVMYWYQQKSSQAPKLLFHYYDKDFNNEADTPDNFQSRRPNTSFCFLDIRSPGLGDTAMYLCATSRDTAGVGELFFGSGTQLSVL.

The rearrangement uses TRBV19 and TRBJ1-1, with D hard to call. The germline CDR1 and CDR2 sequences are LNHDA and SQIVND (reference sequence). This CDR3 is built from 15 residues. With 0 bases removed from V and 5 bases from J, the gap between germline ends came to 13 bases. CDR3 amino acids: CASSIEESPGTEAFF. CDR3 nucleotide sequence: TGTGCCAGTAGTATAGAGGAAAGCCCGGGGACTGAAGCTTTCTTT. Full variable domain (outside the CDR3, taken from reference TRBV19 and TRBJ1-1): DGGITQSPKYLFRKEGQNVTLSCEQNLNHDAMYWYRQDPGQGLRLIYYSQIVNDFQKGDIAEGYSVSREKKESFPLTVTSAQKNPTAFYLCASSIEESPGTEAFFGQGTRLTVV.

The V gene is TRBV9, the J gene TRBJ2-3; D is possibly TRBD1 (5 bases). This CDR3 spans 13 amino acids. CDR1 and CDR2 from the germline V gene are SGDLS and YYNGEE. V was trimmed by 3 bases and J by 8 bases, leaving 13 bases between them. For the CDR3, the DNA is TGTGCCAGCAGCGCAGGGTTGAGGCCTACGCAGTATTTT. It codes for CASSAGLRPTQYF.

The chain joins TRBV27 to TRBJ1-5, with TRBD1 matching over 9 bases. With 5 bases clipped from V and 1 base from J, the junction kept 6 bases outside the gene matches. From germline, CDR1 is MNHEY and CDR2 SMNVEV (reference sequence). This CDR3 region has 16 residues. This chain's CDR3 is CASSGGTGSSNQPQHF. The CDR3 nucleotides read TGTGCCAGCAGTGGGGGGACAGGGAGCAGCAATCAGCCCCAGCATTTT.

In its sample, this clone was seen a few times. This chain connects TRBV4-3 to TRBJ2-2, with 9 bases lining up with TRBD1. The V gene's germline CDR1 is LGHNA and CDR2 YSLEER. J gave up 0 bases and V 0 bases, and 5 bases lay outside the gene matches. CDR3 length: 18 residues. CDR3 coding DNA: TGCGCCAGCAGCCAAGAGATACAGGGGGCGGCGAACACCGGGGAGCTGTTTTTT. Its translation is CASSQEIQGAANTGELFF.

The V call is TRBV24-1, the J call TRBJ2-2; 9 bases agree with TRBD1. CDR1 and CDR2 (germline): KGHDR, SFDVKD. V shed 3 bases and J 5 bases; nucleotides not matched to a gene: 9. The CDR3 is made up of 17 amino acids. The DNA of the CDR3 is TGTGCCACCAGTGATCCGGGACAGGGTTCGAGGACCGGGGAGCTGTTTTTT. Translating it yields CATSDPGQGSRTGELFF.

Here the CDR3 reads CASSPDFDEQYF. CDR3 nucleotide sequence: TGTGCCAGCAGCCCCGACTTCGACGAGCAGTACTTC. The rearrangement links TRBV12-3 or TRBV12-4 to TRBJ2-7, with D uncertain. V was pared by 6 bases and J by 5 bases, with 11 bases between. The CDR3 totals 12 residues.

The genes are TRBV28 and TRBJ1-1; D is unclear. The CDR3 is made up of 14 amino acids. V shed 3 bases and J shed 4 bases, with 12 bases lying between them. Germline V lookup: CDR1 MDHEN, CDR2 SYDVKM. Written as DNA, the CDR3 is TGTGCCAGCAGTTTGCAGCCCGGAGGCACTGAAGCTTTCTTT. It specifies CASSLQPGGTEAFF.

The genes are TRBV2 and TRBJ1-3, with D possibly being TRBD1 (5 bases). The V gene lost 5 bases and the J gene lost 4 bases, with 9 bases spanning the gap. CDR1 is SNHLY and CDR2 is FYNNEI in the germline V gene. The length of the CDR3 is 13 residues. The DNA of the CDR3 is TGTGCCAGCAGTTACAGGCTCGGAAACACCATATATTTT. This encodes CASSYRLGNTIYF. The whole variable domain, filled in from reference TRBV2 and TRBJ1-3, reads EPEVTQTPSHQVTQMGQEVILRCVPISNHLYFYWYRQILGQKVEFLVSFYNNEISEKSEIFDDQFSVERPDGSNFTLKIRSTKLEDSAMYFCASSYRLGNTIYFGEGSWLTVV.

V usage is TRBV5-1 and J usage is TRBJ1-1; tentative D call: TRBD1 (5 bases). Germline CDR1 reads SGHRS; CDR2 reads YFSETQ. The CDR3 is 15 residues long. V lost 2 bases and J lost 1, with 12 bases in between. The CDR3 loop is CASSLPGQPNTEAFF. The CDR3 DNA reads TGCGCCAGCAGCTTACCCGGACAACCGAACACTGAAGCTTTCTTT.

The J gene is TRBJ1-5, the V gene TRBV27, with D possibly TRBD1 on 6 matching bases. Trimming cost V 5 bases and J 1 base, with 21 bases left between them. Germline values: CDR1 MNHEY, CDR2 SMNVEV (reference sequence). The CDR3 is 18 amino acids. Here the CDR3 reads CASSLKPPGTRSNQPQHF. CDR3 coding DNA: TGTGCCAGCAGTCTAAAACCCCCCGGGACACGGAGCAATCAGCCCCAGCATTTT.

V usage is TRBV5-1 and J usage is TRBJ2-7; tentative D call: TRBD1 (5 bases). V was shortened by 1 base and J by 3 bases, with 14 bases between the two germline ends. This CDR3 contains 15 residues. Germline V gene sequence: CDR1 SGHRS, CDR2 YFSETQ. This CDR3 is CASSLFQGKVYEQYF. Written as DNA, the CDR3 is TGCGCCAGCAGCTTGTTCCAGGGTAAGGTCTACGAGCAGTACTTC.

This clone is a singleton in its sample. The rearrangement joins TRBV19 to TRBJ1-5; D not resolved. Germline assignment: CDR1 LNHDA and CDR2 SQIVND (reference sequence). The CDR3 is 12 amino acids. V was trimmed by 3 bases and J by 6 bases, leaving 6 bases between them. The CDR3 is CASSITTQPQHF. CDR3 DNA: TGTGCCAGTAGTATCACAACTCAGCCCCAGCATTTT.